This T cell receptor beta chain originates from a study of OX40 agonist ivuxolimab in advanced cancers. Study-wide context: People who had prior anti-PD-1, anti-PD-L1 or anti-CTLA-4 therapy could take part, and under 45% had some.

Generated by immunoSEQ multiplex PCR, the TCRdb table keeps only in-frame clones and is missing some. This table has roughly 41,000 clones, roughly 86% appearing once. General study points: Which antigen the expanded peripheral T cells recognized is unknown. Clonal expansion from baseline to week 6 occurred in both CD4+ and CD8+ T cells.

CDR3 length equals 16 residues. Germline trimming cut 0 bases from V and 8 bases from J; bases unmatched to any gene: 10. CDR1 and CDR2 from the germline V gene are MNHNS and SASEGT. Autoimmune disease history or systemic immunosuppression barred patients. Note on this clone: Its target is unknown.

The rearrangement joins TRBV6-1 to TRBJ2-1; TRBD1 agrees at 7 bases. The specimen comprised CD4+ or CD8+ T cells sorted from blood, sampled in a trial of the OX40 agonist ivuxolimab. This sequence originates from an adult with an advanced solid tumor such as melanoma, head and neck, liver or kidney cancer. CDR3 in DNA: TGTGCCAGCAGTGAAGCCCGGGACAGATTCCGCGATGAGCAGTTCTTC. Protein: CASSEARDRFRDEQFF.